The text below deals with one T cell receptor beta chain. This record belongs to a study of CD8 T cells in ankylosing spondylitis. The ends were cut back, 6 bases at V and 5 bases at J, with 7 bases in the middle. The germline CDR1 and CDR2 sequences are DFQATT and SNEGSKA (reference sequence). The CDR3 runs to 11 residues. With molecular barcodes, quantitative 5'-RACE was used to make the TCR beta libraries. Using its own MiXCR run on the 5' RACE reads, TCRdb lists one record per CDR3 protein. Of some 92,000 distinct CDR3 sequences listed, under 30% are singletons. This chain uses TRBV20-1 with TRBJ1-4; maybe TRBD1 (5 bases). The source of this sequence is a male donor with ankylosing spondylitis or in good health (not recorded which). The sequenced sample was blood, either unsorted or a sorted T cell fraction (not recorded which). In DNA form, the CDR3 reads TGCAGTGCGACAGAGAATGAAAAACTGTTTTTT. Translated: CSATENEKLFF.